A selection of T cell receptor beta chains follows, all from one sample in a study of neoadjuvant anti-PD-1 for oral cavity cancer. Repertoires were generated with immunoSEQ multiplex PCR, while TCRdb's copy carries only in-frame clones and drops some. The sample contains about 15,000 clones, less than 80% of which appear only once. Sequenced here: PBMCs, sampled before nivolumab (anti-PD-1) treatment. The source is a person aged 35-79 years with oral cavity squamous cell carcinoma. The CDR3 runs from the conserved cysteine through the conserved F or W. A D gene is named only where the DNA matches it firmly. For some rows the clone size is stated as once, few or many, or as a class when expanded; others skip it.

CDR3 length	D gene	clone size	V gene	J gene	CDR3 protein	CDR3 DNA
13	.	.	TRBV6-5	TRBJ2-7	CASTPGPSYEQYF	TGTGCCAGCACACCGGGACCCTCCTACGAGCAGTACTTC
17	TRBD2	.	TRBV6-7	TRBJ2-1	CASSTPPTAGSIHEQFF	TGTGCCAGCAGTACCCCCCCCACAGCGGGATCTATCCATGAGCAGTTCTTC
14	TRBD1	.	TRBV2	TRBJ2-7	CASKRTGPLYEQYF	TGTGCCAGCAAGAGGACAGGACCTCTTTACGAGCAGTACTTC
18	TRBD1	.	TRBV15	TRBJ2-7	CATSRDSNTGTGVYEQYF	TGTGCCACCAGCAGAGATTCAAACACCGGGACAGGGGTCTACGAGCAGTACTTC
15	TRBD1	.	TRBV6-1	TRBJ2-7	CASSEALGTGNEQYF	TGTGCCAGCAGTGAAGCGCTGGGGACAGGGAACGAGCAGTACTTC
14	.	few	TRBV7-2	TRBJ1-2	CASSATQGPYGYTF	TGTGCCAGCAGCGCAACTCAGGGACCATATGGCTACACCTTC
13	.	once	TRBV7-6	TRBJ2-2	CASSSTVTGELFF	TGTGCCAGCAGCTCTACAGTCACCGGGGAGCTGTTTTTT
18	TRBD1	.	TRBV2	TRBJ1-3	CASRLGGRGLIDGSTIYF	TGTGCCAGCAGATTGGGAGGCAGGGGGCTCATAGATGGGAGCACCATATATTTT
11	.	few	TRBV5-5	TRBJ2-3	CASSLTQTQYF	TGTGCCAGCAGCTTGACACAAACGCAGTATTTT
14	.	few	TRBV27	TRBJ2-1	CASSEGGMSNEQFF	TGTGCCAGCTCTGAGGGGGGGATGAGCAATGAGCAGTTCTTC
16	TRBD1	once	TRBV11-2	TRBJ2-7	CASSLVGQGSSYEQYF	TGTGCCAGCAGCTTAGTGGGACAGGGGAGCTCCTACGAGCAGTACTTC
17	.	few	TRBV5-6	TRBJ1-3	CASSRELLRGSGNTIYF	TGTGCCAGCAGCAGGGAGCTCCTTCGGGGATCTGGAAACACCATATATTTT
11	.	.	TRBV30	TRBJ2-1	CAWSGGYEQFF	TGTGCCTGGAGTGGCGGGTATGAGCAGTTCTTC
12	TRBD2	few	TRBV5-1	TRBJ2-1	CASSLVGGEQFF	TGCGCCAGCAGCTTGGTGGGAGGGGAGCAGTTCTTC
15	TRBD2	.	TRBV6-1	TRBJ2-7	CASSEASSGGTEQYF	TGTGCCAGCAGTGAAGCTTCCTCCGGGGGGACCGAGCAGTACTTC
15	.	few	TRBV7-9	TRBJ1-4	CASSFLTLGVEKLFF	TGTGCCAGCAGCTTTTTGACTCTGGGGGTAGAAAAACTGTTTTTT
15	.	.	TRBV15	TRBJ1-2	CATSRGPEADAGYTF	TGTGCCACCAGCAGAGGGCCTGAGGCTGACGCTGGCTACACCTTC
15	.	.	TRBV4-2	TRBJ2-1	CASSQETYGYNEQFF	TGTGCCAGCAGCCAAGAAACCTACGGTTACAATGAGCAGTTCTTC
14	TRBD1	.	TRBV5-1	TRBJ1-4	CASSVRDSNEKLFF	TGCGCCAGCAGCGTCCGGGACAGTAATGAAAAACTGTTTTTT
12	.	few	TRBV7-9	TRBJ1-5	CASARDNQPQHF	TGTGCCAGCGCCAGGGACAATCAGCCCCAGCATTTT
16	.	.	TRBV5-6	TRBJ1-1	CASSLAPGTPNTEAFF	TGTGCCAGCAGCTTGGCACCCGGGACACCGAACACTGAAGCTTTCTTT
14	TRBD1	.	TRBV11-2	TRBJ1-2	CASSAGTDFYGYTF	TGTGCCAGCAGTGCCGGGACAGACTTCTATGGCTACACCTTC
14	.	.	TRBV5-1	TRBJ1-5	CASSLEQGGQPQHF	TGCGCCAGCAGCTTGGAGCAGGGTGGTCAGCCCCAGCATTTT
12	.	.	TRBV29-1	TRBJ2-7	CSVEEGGYEQYF	TGCAGCGTTGAAGAGGGCGGCTACGAGCAGTACTTC
16	.	.	TRBV7-3	TRBJ2-1	CASSPSRERGYNEQFF	TGTGCCAGCAGCCCCTCGAGGGAGCGCGGCTACAATGAGCAGTTCTTC
11	.	.	TRBV28	TRBJ2-5	CASRDWETQYF	TGTGCCAGCAGGGATTGGGAGACCCAGTACTTC
15	TRBD1	.	TRBV9	TRBJ1-2	CASSPQGQGNYGYTF	TGTGCCAGCAGCCCCCAGGGACAGGGAAACTATGGCTACACCTTC
14	.	few	TRBV19	TRBJ2-1	CASSWGREADEQFF	TGTGCCAGTAGTTGGGGAAGGGAGGCTGATGAGCAGTTCTTC
14	TRBD1	.	TRBV10-3	TRBJ2-2	CAITKQGAPGELFF	TGTGCCATCACCAAACAGGGGGCCCCCGGGGAGCTGTTTTTT
17	.	.	TRBV15	TRBJ1-5	CATSISPGLFSNQPQHF	TGTGCCACCAGCATAAGTCCGGGACTCTTTAGCAATCAGCCCCAGCATTTT
14	.	.	TRBV19	TRBJ1-1	CASSLGRLNTEAFF	TGTGCCAGTAGTTTGGGACGGCTGAACACTGAAGCTTTCTTT
16	TRBD2	.	TRBV5-1	TRBJ2-2	CASSQLGGRDTGELFF	TGCGCCAGCAGCCAACTCGGGGGGAGAGACACCGGGGAGCTGTTTTTT
13	.	.	TRBV6-5	TRBJ1-4	CASSRQLGEKLFF	TGTGCCAGCAGTCGGCAATTGGGTGAAAAACTGTTTTTT
16	TRBD1	.	TRBV5-6	TRBJ1-5	CASSSYGQGASQPQHF	TGTGCCAGCAGCTCCTACGGACAGGGGGCATCTCAGCCCCAGCATTTT
13	.	.	TRBV2	TRBJ2-1	CASSKDYRWEQFF	TGTGCCAGCAGTAAGGACTACAGGTGGGAGCAGTTCTTC
14	.	.	TRBV30	TRBJ2-3	CAWSWRHSTDTQYF	TGTGCCTGGAGTTGGAGACACAGCACAGATACGCAGTATTTT
16	TRBD2	few	TRBV4-2	TRBJ2-3	CASSQDLAGGTDTQYF	TGTGCCAGCAGCCAAGATCTAGCGGGAGGCACAGATACGCAGTATTTT
15	.	.	TRBV14	TRBJ1-1	CASSQDEAPRGEAFF	TGTGCCAGCAGCCAAGATGAAGCCCCTCGGGGTGAAGCTTTCTTT
14	.	few	TRBV19	TRBJ1-1	CASSPVDRNTEAFF	TGTGCCAGTAGCCCGGTGGACAGGAACACTGAAGCTTTCTTT
13	TRBD2	.	TRBV6-5	TRBJ2-7	CASRTSGRGEQYF	TGTGCCAGCAGGACTAGCGGGAGAGGTGAGCAGTACTTC
12	.	.	TRBV29-1	TRBJ2-7	CSVDGSSNEQYF	TGCAGCGTTGACGGGAGTAGTAACGAGCAGTACTTC
17	TRBD2	once	TRBV5-5	TRBJ2-1	CASSSTPGTSDYNEQFF	TGTGCCAGCAGCTCCACCCCCGGGACTAGCGACTACAATGAGCAGTTCTTC
14	TRBD2	once	TRBV6-4	TRBJ2-7	CASSRAGEMNEQYF	TGTGCCAGCAGCCGAGCGGGAGAGATGAACGAGCAGTACTTC
15	.	.	TRBV10-3	TRBJ2-1	CAIEGDRAGNNEQFF	TGTGCCATCGAGGGGGACCGGGCGGGTAATAATGAGCAGTTCTTC
14	.	.	TRBV6-1	TRBJ1-1	CASSSGRPNTEAFF	TGTGCCAGCAGTTCAGGGCGCCCGAACACTGAAGCTTTCTTT
15	.	few	TRBV21-1	TRBJ2-2	CASSKVFQNTGELFF	TGTGCCAGCAGCAAAGTCTTCCAGAACACCGGGGAGCTGTTTTTT